The rows below give T cell receptor beta chains drawn from one sample of a study of blood T cell repertoires in COVID-19. Clones were sequenced by immunoSEQ multiplex PCR, and TCRdb holds only the in-frame ones, with some missing. The top ten hold over 4% of the sample, which has roughly 110,000 clones, approximately 88% seen once. Sequencing was performed on peripheral blood. These TCRs come from a human donor in a cohort sampled during active COVID-19. CDR3s include the opening cysteine and the closing phenylalanine or tryptophan. A D gene is named only where the DNA matches it firmly. Rows give clone size only sometimes, using once, few, many, or a class for an expanded clone.

>.|TRBD1|TRBV2|TRBJ1-1
TGTGCCAGCAGTCGGTCAGGGGGCGAGGTCACTGAAGCTTTCTTT
CASSRSGGEVTEAFF
>.|.|TRBV7-2|TRBJ2-2
TGTGCCAGCAGCTTACTCCCCGGGGAGCTGTTTTTT
CASSLLPGELFF
>.|.|TRBV19|TRBJ1-6
TGTGCCAGTAGTGCCAGAGGGCAGGGAGGACATTCACCCCTCCACTTT
CASSARGQGGHSPLHF
>.|.|TRBV3-1/TRBV3-2|TRBJ1-2
TGTGCCAGCAGCCAAGGCGCGGTTAACTATGGCTACACCTTC
CASSQGAVNYGYTF
>once|TRBD1|TRBV5-1|TRBJ2-2
TGCGCCAGCAGCCGACAGGGACACACCGGGGAGCTGTTTTTT
CASSRQGHTGELFF
>.|.|TRBV7-3|TRBJ2-2
TGTGCCAGCAGCTTTCAGGGGACTACGAACACCGGGGAGCTGTTTTTT
CASSFQGTTNTGELFF
>.|.|TRBV21-1|TRBJ2-1
TGTGCCAGCAGCAAAGGAGATAAGCGGGAGCAGTTCTTC
CASSKGDKREQFF
>.|.|TRBV5-6|TRBJ2-3
TGTGCCAGCAGCACCCCTGGGGCGGTTTACTACACAGATACGCAGTATTTT
CASSTPGAVYYTDTQYF
>.|TRBD1|TRBV3-1/TRBV3-2|TRBJ1-5
TGTGCCAGCAGCCAAGCAGGGGGACATCAGCCCCAGCATTTT
CASSQAGGHQPQHF
>.|TRBD1|TRBV7-3|TRBJ1-1
TGTGCCAGCAGCAGGACAGGGGACACTGAAGCTTTCTTT
CASSRTGDTEAFF
>.|TRBD1|TRBV28|TRBJ2-7
TGTGCCAGCAGGCCCAAACCGGGACAGGCGCGGGAGCAGTACTTC
CASRPKPGQAREQYF
>once|TRBD1|TRBV7-8|TRBJ1-5
TGTGCCAGCAGCCCCACAGGGGGCAGACAGCCCCAGCATTTT
CASSPTGGRQPQHF
>.|TRBD1|TRBV19|TRBJ2-7
TGTGCCAGTAGTAACCTTATTGGGACAGGGTTCAACGAGCAGTACTTC
CASSNLIGTGFNEQYF
>.|.|TRBV4-3|TRBJ2-7
TGCGCCAGCAGCCAAGCCGCCGGGACAACTAACTCCGAGCAGTACTTC
CASSQAAGTTNSEQYF
>.|.|TRBV12-5|TRBJ2-1
TGTGCTAGTGGACTATGGTTCGGTGATGAGCAGTTCTTC
CASGLWFGDEQFF
>many|.|TRBV5-4|TRBJ2-3
TGTGCCAGCAGCCCCACCTTCACAGGTACAGATACGCAGTATTTT
CASSPTFTGTDTQYF
>.|TRBD1|TRBV7-2|TRBJ1-5
TGTGCCAGCAGACTAGGACAGGGGGTCGGTCAGCCCCAGCATTTT
CASRLGQGVGQPQHF
>.|.|TRBV7-2|TRBJ2-1
TGTGCCAGCAGCACCCCCAGGGTGCATGAGCAGTTCTTC
CASSTPRVHEQFF
>.|.|TRBV6-5|TRBJ1-2
TGTGCCAGCAGGGATCACGACAATAACTATGGCTACACCTTC
CASRDHDNNYGYTF
>.|.|TRBV25-1|TRBJ2-1
TGTGCCAGCAGTGTCCTAGGTTCAAGTACTCTCGGTGAGCAGTTCTTC
CASSVLGSSTLGEQFF
>.|TRBD2|TRBV2|TRBJ2-3
TGTGCCAGCAGCCACAGTAGCGGGAAGATCGGTCTCCCCCGAGGCACAGATACGCAGTATTTT
CASSHSSGKIGLPRGTDTQYF
>.|TRBD2|TRBV6-2/TRBV6-3|TRBJ2-5
TGTGCCAGCAGTTACTCAGCGGGACTGATTGAAGAGACCCAGTACTTC
CASSYSAGLIEETQYF
>.|TRBD2|TRBV7-8|TRBJ2-2
TGTGCCAGCAGCTTAATGTCTAGCGGGAGCCCCGGGGAGCTGTTTTTT
CASSLMSSGSPGELFF
>.|.|TRBV28|TRBJ2-5
TGTGCCAGCAGTTTAAGCTTAGGGAGCCAACGGGGAGAGACCCAGTACTTC
CASSLSLGSQRGETQYF
>.|.|TRBV4-3|TRBJ1-2
TGCGCCAGCAGCCAAGCTGCGCAATCTTACTATGGCTACACCTTC
CASSQAAQSYYGYTF
>.|TRBD2|TRBV20-1|TRBJ2-5
TGCAGTGCTAGTCGGGGGGTTCGGGAGACCCAGTACTTC
CSASRGVRETQYF
>.|.|TRBV7-9|TRBJ2-4
TGTGCCAGCAGCAACATACCTTCCCCCTCCAAAAACATTCAGTACTTC
CASSNIPSPSKNIQYF
>.|.|TRBV7-9|TRBJ1-1
TGTGCCAGCAGCATTCTGGGGCTTGACACTGAAGCTTTCTTT
CASSILGLDTEAFF
>.|.|TRBV3-1/TRBV3-2|TRBJ2-5
TGTGCCAGCAGCCAAGTTTCCTACCAAGAGACCCAGTACTTC
CASSQVSYQETQYF
>.|.|TRBV18|TRBJ2-1
TGTGCCAGCTCACCGTATATGGACTATTACAATGAGCAGTTCTTC
CASSPYMDYYNEQFF
>few|TRBD1|TRBV9|TRBJ1-2
TGTGCCAGCAGCGCAGCATGGACAGGGGGTAACTATGGCTACACCTTC
CASSAAWTGGNYGYTF
>.|.|TRBV27|TRBJ1-1
TGTGCCAGCAGTTTATTGTCTAGGGGAAGAACTGAAGCTTTCTTT
CASSLLSRGRTEAFF
>.|TRBD1|TRBV27|TRBJ1-1
TGTGCCAGCAGCTGGACAGGGGGGAACACTGAAGCTTTCTTT
CASSWTGGNTEAFF
>once|TRBD2|TRBV28|TRBJ2-5
TGTGCCAGCAGTCAACTAGCGGGACAGGAGACCCAGTACTTC
CASSQLAGQETQYF
>once|.|TRBV19|TRBJ1-6
TGTGCCAGTAGTAGTCAGGGCGGTTCACCCCTCCACTTT
CASSSQGGSPLHF
>once|TRBD1|TRBV7-7|TRBJ2-2
TGTGCTAGCAGCTCAGCTCCGGGGACAGGGAACACCGGGGAGCTGTTTTTT
CASSSAPGTGNTGELFF
>.|TRBD1|TRBV19|TRBJ2-2
TGTGCCAGTTCGGGACAGACGAACACCGGGGAGCTGTTTTTT
CASSGQTNTGELFF
>.|.|TRBV4-1|TRBJ1-2
TGCGCCAGCAGCCAAGAACAGGGAAACTATGGCTACACCTTC
CASSQEQGNYGYTF
>.|TRBD1|TRBV4-3|TRBJ2-2
TGCGCCAGCAGCCAAGGCACAGGGGGCACCGGGGAGCTGTTTTTT
CASSQGTGGTGELFF
>.|TRBD1|TRBV5-5|TRBJ1-4
TGTGCCAGCAGCTCACAGGGGGCGAATGAAAAACTGTTTTTT
CASSSQGANEKLFF
>.|.|TRBV12-3/TRBV12-4|TRBJ1-1
TGTGCCAGCAGCTACTTAAACACTGAAGCTTTCTTT
CASSYLNTEAFF
>.|.|TRBV27|TRBJ1-2
TGTGCCACCCTGATAGCAAGCGTTACTAACTATGGCTACACCTTC
CATLIASVTNYGYTF